This T cell receptor beta chain emerged from a study of shared clonotypes between healthy human individuals (dated by TCRdb to about 2020). For context, the study as a whole: The cohort comprised a couple of women and a few men aged 18 to 49 years. For each donor, three plates each were used for CD4 naive and CD4 memory, two plates were used for CD8 naive, and one plate was used for CD8 memory. To estimate repertoire size and how much clonotypes are shared between individuals, the study performed deep sequencing of blood TCR repertoires from roughly five healthy adults. Libraries were prepared and TCR repertoires were sequenced by different laboratories using diverse techniques, in order to increase sequencing depth and limit assay-specific biases. Per donor, leukapheresis produced somewhere between about 0.94 and 9 billion PBMCs. Study-wide conclusions, independent of this receptor: Clonotypes shared by all four sorted-subset donors showed higher generation probabilities than non-shared clonotypes. Approximately 4.8% of naive CD4, 3.5% of naive CD8, approximately 2% of memory CD4, and approximately 0.4% of memory CD8 clonotypes were shared across a few donors. Naive subsets generally had larger estimated clonotype richness than memory subsets did. Rarefaction of sorted-subset datasets indicated incomplete sequencing despite the large sequencing depth. Pairwise subsampling indicated that sequencing depth was expected to affect the degree of clonotype sharing among donors. Only blood was sampled, and tissue TCR repertoires likely differ from those in blood. Because the study included a small number of donors, the genetic and exposure-history diversity represented was limited.

TCR CDR3 regions were amplified from genomic DNA by multiplex PCR using the deep immunoSEQ assay. Genomic DNA extracted from each cell subset was distributed evenly over all wells of several immunoSEQ 96-well plates, and each plate served as one replicate. Each replicate PCR for sorted subsets received about 180 ng genomic DNA, equal to around 32,000 T cell genomes. Purified libraries were measured with a Qubit 3.0 fluorometer, size-checked on a Bioanalyzer 2100, and measured again with the KAPA Library Quantification kit. Every immunoSEQ 96-well plate was sequenced on a dedicated single-read 150-cycle Illumina NextSeq 550 flow cell. Turning to the authors' computational methods: Because the immunoSEQ output included only junctional sequences and no quality scores, the filtering could not be the same as the filtering used for full-length reads. To assign V/J genes and CDR3, sequences were annotated using PyIR, a Python wrapper for IgBLAST v1.9, with IMGT germline references. Reads were removed for weak V/J assignments (E-value above 1e-6), missing CDR3, stop codons, out-of-frame junctions, or ambiguous translated residues. V3J clonotypes were defined by identical inferred V gene, J gene, and CDR3 amino acid sequence. Percentage overlap between repertoires was computed as shared unique clonotypes divided by the size of the smaller repertoire. Repertoire richness was assessed with RTK rarefaction, the Chao1 estimator, and Recon v2.1 estimates of unobserved clonotypes. Generation probabilities were computed with OLGA for all TCRbeta clonotypes obtained by the gDNA method from four donors. The table comes from immuneACCESS by way of TCRdb, which keeps in-frame sequences with V and J called. Part of the clones is missing from these tables; in studies checked, under half for an unresolved V gene and the rest for unknown reasons. V and J calls and clone size are as listed in that table; D and trimming were resolved from the DNA. Across this sample there are 2 million or so clones, with over 85% seen only once. The ten top clones hold about 1.1% of the sample.

With respect to this clone: The antigen it binds to is not known. No much larger clonotype is one base removed from it; base qualities were not supplied.

CD8 naive samples consisted of CD45RO-negative cells that were positively selected for CCR7, yielding a CD45RA+CCR7+ population without TemRA cells. The donors were healthy, HIV-negative adults who had no recently reported acute infections or vaccinations. Every donor was a Caucasian adult living in Nashville, Tennessee, USA. After blood collection by leukapheresis, PBMCs were isolated using Ficoll-Histopaque density gradient centrifugation and then cryopreserved in the vapor phase of liquid nitrogen. Analytical flow cytometry was used to check the purity and quantity of each magnetically sorted T cell population. Genomic DNA was isolated from each sorted fraction and quantified by UV absorbance on a Nanodrop 2000c. Sequences were obtained from naive CD8+ T cells sorted from blood. The cell subset or site label corresponds to: CD45RA+CCR7+. The origin of this receptor is a man younger than 30 in good health.

The nucleotides are TGTGCCAGCAGTCAGGAGCGGTTCCAAGAGACCCAGTACTTC. This encodes CASSQERFQETQYF. The rearranged segments are TRBV11-2 and TRBJ2-5; a weak D assignment points to TRBD2 (5 bases agree). CDR1 SGHAT and CDR2 FQNNGV were looked up in the germline V gene. V is pared back by 6 bases and J by 1 base, with 12 bases lying between the germline termini. The CDR3 runs 14 residues from the cysteine to the phenylalanine. The sequence is cut down to CDR3 DNA, 42 bases in frame from base 1.